A selection of T cell receptor beta chains follows, all from one sample in a study of blood T cell repertoires in COVID-19. Profiled with immunoSEQ multiplex PCR; TCRdb holds only in-frame clones, not every one. The table lists approximately 170,000 clones, 88% of them singletons, with 20% to 30% in the top ten. The sample consisted of peripheral blood. These receptors all stem from a man between 60 and 75 years old with acute or convalescent COVID-19. Each CDR3 is given with its conserved first and last residue. Each record gives: J gene, D gene, clone size, V gene, CDR3 protein, CDR3 DNA. The D gene is left open where the match is weak. The size entry is marked missing in some rows and otherwise reads once, few, many or a size class.

j_gene: TRBJ1-1
d_gene: NA
abundance: once
v_gene: TRBV19
CDR3aa: CASSTSTGYTEAFF
CDR3nt: TGTGCCAGTAGTACCTCAACAGGGTACACTGAAGCTTTCTTT

j_gene: TRBJ1-3
d_gene: TRBD1
abundance: NA
v_gene: TRBV5-1
CDR3aa: CASSSGQGATGNTIYF
CDR3nt: TGCGCCAGCAGCTCTGGACAGGGGGCGACTGGAAACACCATATATTTT

j_gene: TRBJ1-5
d_gene: TRBD1
abundance: NA
v_gene: TRBV30
CDR3aa: CAWSPGQGRNQPQHF
CDR3nt: TGTGCCTGGAGTCCAGGACAGGGAAGAAATCAGCCCCAGCATTTT

j_gene: TRBJ2-1
d_gene: NA
abundance: NA
v_gene: TRBV19
CDR3aa: CASSIAVANEQFF
CDR3nt: TGTGCCAGTAGTATAGCAGTAGCCAATGAGCAGTTCTTC

j_gene: TRBJ1-6
d_gene: NA
abundance: once
v_gene: TRBV5-1
CDR3aa: CASSLEVLDSSYNSPLHF
CDR3nt: TGCGCCAGCAGCTTGGAGGTCCTGGACAGCTCCTATAATTCACCCCTCCACTTT

j_gene: TRBJ1-1
d_gene: TRBD1
abundance: NA
v_gene: TRBV11-1
CDR3aa: CASSGRTGMNTEAFF
CDR3nt: TGTGCCAGCAGCGGGAGGACAGGAATGAACACTGAAGCTTTCTTT

j_gene: TRBJ1-3
d_gene: TRBD1
abundance: NA
v_gene: TRBV7-9
CDR3aa: CASSHDRGYGNTIYF
CDR3nt: TGTGCCAGCAGCCATGACAGGGGATACGGAAACACCATATATTTT

j_gene: TRBJ2-2
d_gene: NA
abundance: few
v_gene: TRBV13
CDR3aa: CASSTGLSGELFF
CDR3nt: TGTGCCAGCAGCACGGGACTTTCCGGGGAGCTGTTTTTT

j_gene: TRBJ2-5
d_gene: TRBD1
abundance: NA
v_gene: TRBV11-3
CDR3aa: CASSGQGQETQYF
CDR3nt: TGTGCCAGCAGCGGACAGGGCCAAGAGACCCAGTACTTC

j_gene: TRBJ1-2
d_gene: NA
abundance: NA
v_gene: TRBV5-6
CDR3aa: CASSLGRGTSSGYTF
CDR3nt: TGTGCCAGCAGCCTCGGAAGGGGGACCTCGTCTGGCTACACCTTC

j_gene: TRBJ1-6
d_gene: NA
abundance: NA
v_gene: TRBV5-6
CDR3aa: CASSLVAGVNYNSPLHF
CDR3nt: TGTGCCAGCAGCTTGGTTGCAGGGGTGAACTATAATTCACCCCTCCACTTT

j_gene: TRBJ2-3
d_gene: NA
abundance: NA
v_gene: TRBV4-3
CDR3aa: CASSQDRGVDTQYF
CDR3nt: TGCGCCAGCAGCCAAGATAGAGGAGTAGATACGCAGTATTTT

j_gene: TRBJ1-1
d_gene: NA
abundance: NA
v_gene: TRBV5-1
CDR3aa: CASSLEGPNTEAFF
CDR3nt: TGCGCCAGCAGCTTGGAGGGGCCAAACACTGAAGCTTTCTTT

j_gene: TRBJ1-3
d_gene: NA
abundance: once
v_gene: TRBV7-6
CDR3aa: CASSERQGIASNTIYF
CDR3nt: TGTGCCAGCAGCGAAAGGCAGGGGATCGCATCTAACACCATATATTTT

j_gene: TRBJ1-1
d_gene: NA
abundance: NA
v_gene: TRBV6-1
CDR3aa: CASSEGPGVNTEAFF
CDR3nt: TGTGCCAGCAGTGAAGGTCCGGGTGTGAACACTGAAGCTTTCTTT

j_gene: TRBJ2-5
d_gene: TRBD2
abundance: NA
v_gene: TRBV5-1
CDR3aa: CASSLDAAGGLETQYF
CDR3nt: TGCGCCAGCAGCTTGGATGCAGCGGGGGGCCTAGAGACCCAGTACTTC

j_gene: TRBJ2-3
d_gene: TRBD2
abundance: NA
v_gene: TRBV30
CDR3aa: CAWSIPRLAGGPDTQYF
CDR3nt: TGTGCCTGGAGTATCCCCAGACTAGCGGGAGGGCCAGATACGCAGTATTTT

j_gene: TRBJ2-3
d_gene: TRBD1
abundance: NA
v_gene: TRBV2
CDR3aa: CASSNDRDLTDTQYF
CDR3nt: TGTGCCAGCAGTAACGACAGGGATCTTACAGATACGCAGTATTTT

j_gene: TRBJ2-5
d_gene: TRBD2
abundance: NA
v_gene: TRBV6-5
CDR3aa: CASSDSGTTVETQYF
CDR3nt: TGTGCCAGCAGCGACTCTGGGACTACTGTAGAAACCCAGTACTTC

j_gene: TRBJ1-6
d_gene: NA
abundance: NA
v_gene: TRBV7-9
CDR3aa: CASSLGGDDSPLHF
CDR3nt: TGTGCCAGCAGCTTGGGAGGGGATGATTCACCCCTCCACTTT

j_gene: TRBJ1-6
d_gene: NA
abundance: NA
v_gene: TRBV6-1
CDR3aa: CASSEALQGLGLPLHF
CDR3nt: TGTGCCAGCAGTGAAGCGCTTCAGGGCTTGGGGTTACCCCTCCACTTT

j_gene: TRBJ2-7
d_gene: TRBD2
abundance: NA
v_gene: TRBV27
CDR3aa: CASSHIRLAGVYEQYF
CDR3nt: TGTGCCAGCAGTCACATAAGACTAGCGGGGGTCTACGAGCAGTACTTC

j_gene: TRBJ2-2
d_gene: NA
abundance: NA
v_gene: TRBV19
CDR3aa: CASIAENTGELFF
CDR3nt: TGTGCCAGTATCGCGGAAAACACCGGGGAGCTGTTTTTT

j_gene: TRBJ2-5
d_gene: TRBD2
abundance: NA
v_gene: TRBV19
CDR3aa: CASSASGGASETQYF
CDR3nt: TGTGCCAGTAGTGCCAGCGGGGGGGCCTCAGAGACCCAGTACTTC

j_gene: TRBJ2-1
d_gene: TRBD1
abundance: few
v_gene: TRBV7-6
CDR3aa: CASSARTGAYNEQFF
CDR3nt: TGTGCCAGCAGCGCCAGGACAGGGGCTTACAATGAGCAGTTCTTC

j_gene: TRBJ1-3
d_gene: TRBD1
abundance: NA
v_gene: TRBV19
CDR3aa: CASSIGTGEFSGNTIYF
CDR3nt: TGTGCCAGTAGTATCGGGACAGGGGAGTTCTCTGGAAACACCATATATTTT

j_gene: TRBJ1-6
d_gene: NA
abundance: NA
v_gene: TRBV19
CDR3aa: CARGTGNSPLHF
CDR3nt: TGTGCCCGGGGGACCGGTAATTCACCCCTCCACTTT

j_gene: TRBJ2-2
d_gene: TRBD2
abundance: NA
v_gene: TRBV24-1
CDR3aa: CATSDFGRPNTGELFF
CDR3nt: TGTGCCACCAGTGATTTCGGGAGGCCCAACACCGGGGAGCTGTTTTTT

j_gene: TRBJ2-5
d_gene: NA
abundance: once
v_gene: TRBV11-3
CDR3aa: CASSLDLGGMETQYF
CDR3nt: TGTGCCAGCAGCTTAGATCTCGGAGGGATGGAGACCCAGTACTTC

j_gene: TRBJ2-1
d_gene: NA
abundance: few
v_gene: TRBV12-3/TRBV12-4
CDR3aa: CASSPGLFREQFF
CDR3nt: TGTGCCAGTAGCCCGGGACTCTTTCGGGAGCAGTTCTTC

j_gene: TRBJ2-1
d_gene: TRBD2
abundance: once
v_gene: TRBV6-5
CDR3aa: CASSPTGTSENEQFF
CDR3nt: TGTGCCAGCAGTCCAACCGGGACTAGTGAGAATGAGCAGTTCTTC

j_gene: TRBJ2-2
d_gene: TRBD2
abundance: NA
v_gene: TRBV9
CDR3aa: CASSVGTSGRTGELFF
CDR3nt: TGTGCCAGCAGCGTTGGGACTAGCGGGAGAACCGGGGAGCTGTTTTTT

j_gene: TRBJ2-5
d_gene: NA
abundance: NA
v_gene: TRBV11-2
CDR3aa: CASSLASRETQYF
CDR3nt: TGTGCCAGCAGCTTAGCTAGTAGGGAGACCCAGTACTTC

j_gene: TRBJ1-5
d_gene: NA
abundance: NA
v_gene: TRBV25-1
CDR3aa: CASSDSKGGSNQPQHF
CDR3nt: TGTGCCAGCAGTGATTCGAAGGGGGGGAGCAATCAGCCCCAGCATTTT

j_gene: TRBJ1-3
d_gene: NA
abundance: NA
v_gene: TRBV5-6
CDR3aa: CASSPRTLGNTIYF
CDR3nt: TGTGCCAGCAGCCCCCGGACTTTGGGAAACACCATATATTTT

j_gene: TRBJ2-1
d_gene: TRBD1
abundance: NA
v_gene: TRBV4-3
CDR3aa: CASSQDRDSYNEQFF
CDR3nt: TGCGCCAGCAGCCAAGATCGGGACAGCTACAATGAGCAGTTCTTC

j_gene: TRBJ1-4
d_gene: TRBD1
abundance: NA
v_gene: TRBV10-3
CDR3aa: CAISDSGTGLNEKLFF
CDR3nt: TGTGCCATCAGTGACTCGGGGACAGGATTAAATGAAAAACTGTTTTTT

j_gene: TRBJ1-2
d_gene: NA
abundance: NA
v_gene: TRBV10-3
CDR3aa: CAIGPGDPGDGYTF
CDR3nt: TGTGCCATCGGACCAGGGGACCCAGGAGATGGCTACACCTTC

j_gene: TRBJ2-3
d_gene: TRBD1
abundance: few
v_gene: TRBV24-1
CDR3aa: CATVGTGAGADTQYF
CDR3nt: TGTGCCACTGTGGGGACAGGGGCAGGGGCAGATACGCAGTATTTT

j_gene: TRBJ2-7
d_gene: TRBD2
abundance: NA
v_gene: TRBV6-6
CDR3aa: CASRPVAAGEQYF
CDR3nt: TGTGCCAGCAGGCCCGTAGCAGCGGGGGAGCAGTACTTC

j_gene: TRBJ1-1
d_gene: NA
abundance: NA
v_gene: TRBV5-1
CDR3aa: CASRDGGTEAFF
CDR3nt: TGCGCCAGCAGGGATGGGGGGACTGAAGCTTTCTTT

j_gene: TRBJ1-1
d_gene: NA
abundance: once
v_gene: TRBV9
CDR3aa: CASSAGQSLGTEAFF
CDR3nt: TGTGCCAGCAGCGCTGGACAGTCGTTAGGTACGGAAGCTTTCTTT

j_gene: TRBJ2-2
d_gene: NA
abundance: NA
v_gene: TRBV11-2
CDR3aa: CASSRTGTLNTGELFF
CDR3nt: TGTGCCAGCAGTCGAACCGGGACACTGAACACCGGGGAGCTGTTTTTT

j_gene: TRBJ2-7
d_gene: NA
abundance: NA
v_gene: TRBV11-2
CDR3aa: CASTSSGTNFYEQYF
CDR3nt: TGTGCCAGCACATCATCCGGGACAAACTTCTACGAGCAGTACTTC

j_gene: TRBJ2-5
d_gene: NA
abundance: NA
v_gene: TRBV24-1
CDR3aa: CATSGGITQETQYF
CDR3nt: TGTGCCACCAGTGGAGGCATAACCCAAGAGACCCAGTACTTC

j_gene: TRBJ1-2
d_gene: TRBD1
abundance: NA
v_gene: TRBV24-1
CDR3aa: CATSDPQGFYGYTF
CDR3nt: TGTGCCACCAGTGATCCACAGGGGTTCTATGGCTACACCTTC

j_gene: TRBJ2-1
d_gene: NA
abundance: NA
v_gene: TRBV11-1
CDR3aa: CASRLRAGPYNEQFF
CDR3nt: TGTGCCAGCCGCCTAAGAGCGGGCCCTTACAATGAGCAGTTCTTC

j_gene: TRBJ2-1
d_gene: NA
abundance: NA
v_gene: TRBV14
CDR3aa: CASSRGQGLYNEQFF
CDR3nt: TGTGCCAGCAGCCGAGGCCAGGGACTCTACAATGAGCAGTTCTTC

j_gene: TRBJ1-2
d_gene: TRBD1
abundance: NA
v_gene: TRBV7-9
CDR3aa: CASSNTGVYGYTF
CDR3nt: TGTGCCAGCAGCAATACAGGGGTCTATGGCTACACCTTC

j_gene: TRBJ1-6
d_gene: NA
abundance: NA
v_gene: TRBV10-1
CDR3aa: CATGGVDPSYNSPLHF
CDR3nt: TGCGCCACGGGGGGGGTGGACCCCTCCTATAATTCACCCCTCCACTTT

j_gene: TRBJ2-7
d_gene: NA
abundance: few
v_gene: TRBV3-1/TRBV3-2
CDR3aa: CASSRQSSQREQYF
CDR3nt: TGTGCCAGCAGCCGACAGAGTAGTCAGCGCGAGCAGTACTTC